This T cell receptor beta chain was sequenced for a study of blood T cell repertoires in COVID-19. As concerns this clone: At the DNA level, this CDR3 is encoded by other sequences in the same sample as well.

Method: immunoSEQ multiplex PCR; TCRdb's copy keeps in-frame clones and lacks some. The table has more than 90,000 clones, over 65% seen once. Looked up from germline, CDR1 is MNHEY and CDR2 is SVGAGI. There are 14 residues in the CDR3. The V end lost 2 bases, the J end lost 7 bases, and 11 bases lay between the germline ends. Specimen: peripheral blood. This chain uses TRBV6-5 with TRBJ1-4; D is perhaps TRBD1 (6 bases). The receptor's source is a man aged 65 to 79 with acute or convalescent COVID-19. The CDR3 sequence: CASSYRGQGEKLFF. The CDR3 DNA reads as TGTGCCAGCAGTTACAGGGGACAAGGTGAAAAACTGTTTTTT.